This passage covers 9 T cell receptor beta chains from one sample sequenced in a study of control samples from healthy donors and cancer patients. The assay was immunoSEQ multiplex PCR, and TCRdb's table has in-frame clones only and misses some. Among tens of thousands of clones, roughly 89% were seen once, and the ten largest hold roughly 5.7%. The sample taken for sequencing was PBMCs. These receptors were collected from a man between 60 and 75 years old with colorectal cancer.

The chain is built from TRBV7-2 and TRBJ2-3, with 8 positions matching TRBD2. Germline lookup yields CDR1 SGHTA and CDR2 FQGNSA. The CDR3 runs to 14 residues. The junction had 5 bases not matched to a gene; V was cut back by 4 bases and J by 5 bases. The CDR3 is CASSSGLEIDTQYF. The CDR3 region has the DNA TGTGCCAGCAGCTCGGGACTAGAGATAGATACGCAGTATTTT.

The chain couples TRBV7-3 to TRBJ2-3; 7 bases fit TRBD2. This CDR3 has 15 amino acids. V was clipped by 4 bases and J by 2 bases; unmatched bases: 6. Per germline, CDR1 SGHTA and CDR2 FQGTGA. For the CDR3, the DNA is TGTGCCAGCAGCTCGGGGAGGGTCTCCACAGATACGCAGTATTTT. It specifies CASSSGRVSTDTQYF.

This chain uses TRBV4-1 with TRBJ2-7, with 8 bases fitting TRBD1. The V gene end was trimmed by 1 base and the J gene end by 3 bases; junction bases not matched to a gene: 2. Germline loops: CDR1 MGHRA, CDR2 YSYEKL. This CDR3 is built from 14 residues. The CDR3 DNA is TGCGCCAGCAGCCAAGGGACAGGGATCTACGAGCAGTACTTC. Translated: CASSQGTGIYEQYF.

This rearrangement joins TRBV28 to TRBJ2-3; no definite D call. V gave up 3 bases and J gave up 1 base, with 8 bases separating them. The CDR3 consists of 14 residues. Germline assignment: CDR1 MDHEN and CDR2 SYDVKM. This chain's CDR3 is CASSLTGRTDTQYF. CDR3 coding DNA: TGTGCCAGCAGTTTGACGGGCCGCACAGATACGCAGTATTTT.

The rearrangement uses TRBV12-5 and TRBJ2-7, with 7 bases aligning to TRBD1. The CDR3 contains 16 residues. Trimming removed 4 bases from V and 4 bases from J; junction bases left unmatched: 13. Germline CDR1 reads LGHNT; CDR2 reads FRNRAP. CDR3 loop: CASGSTDRGQPYEQYF. As DNA, the CDR3 is TGTGCTAGTGGTTCTACCGATCGGGGACAGCCTTACGAGCAGTACTTC.

The rearrangement joins TRBV5-1 to TRBJ1-4; D unclear. Germline CDR1 reads SGHRS; CDR2 reads YFSETQ. Trimming left V 2 bases short and J 5 bases short, with 4 bases between. CDR3 length: 12 residues. The CDR3 region is CASSLGNEKLFF. CDR3 DNA: TGCGCCAGCAGCTTAGGGAATGAAAAACTGTTTTTT.

This chain connects TRBV2 to TRBJ2-4, with D perhaps matching TRBD2 (5 bases). CDR1 is SNHLY and CDR2 is FYNNEI in the germline V gene. The length of the CDR3 is 12 residues. Trimming took 5 bases from V and 8 from J, leaving 10 bases between them. CDR3 loop: CASSLAVYIQYF. Here the CDR3 DNA reads TGTGCCAGCAGTCTAGCTGTCTACATTCAGTACTTC.

The gene calls are TRBV5-1 and TRBJ2-7; 8 nucleotides agree with TRBD1. From germline, CDR1 is SGHRS and CDR2 YFSETQ. The CDR3 has 14 residues. V dropped 4 bases and J dropped 7; count of bases not matched to a gene: 10. This chain's CDR3 is CASSEARGPGEQYF. The CDR3 nucleotides read TGCGCCAGCAGCGAAGCCAGGGGGCCGGGGGAGCAGTACTTC.

This sequence joins TRBV6-2 or TRBV6-3 and TRBJ2-7; D ambiguous. This CDR3 contains 15 residues. V lost 2 bases and J 0 bases, leaving 11 bases between the germline ends. Germline V lookup: CDR1 MNHEY, CDR2 SVGEGT. CDR3 loop: CASSYRASLSYEQYF. CDR3 coding DNA: TGTGCCAGCAGTTACCGGGCCAGCCTCTCCTACGAGCAGTACTTC.